The 9 T cell receptor beta chains in this list originate from one sample, sequenced in a study of blood T cell repertoires in COVID-19. Sequencing used immunoSEQ multiplex PCR; TCRdb keeps in-frame clones, though not all of them. The sample comprises under 250,000 clones, 70% to 90% of which are singletons, and 3% to 3.5% rests with the top ten. Specimen: peripheral blood. All receptors derive from a man aged 18 to 30 with active or convalescent COVID-19.

The rearrangement joins TRBV28 to TRBJ2-1, with 9 bases identical to TRBD1. The germline V gene encodes CDR1 MDHEN and CDR2 SYDVKM. V shed 2 bases and J 8 bases; nucleotides not matched to a gene: 13. This CDR3 contains 17 residues. The CDR3 DNA reads as TGTGCCAGCAGTTTACCCGCCGGGACAGGGAATCGCCATGAGCAGTTCTTC. The encoded protein is CASSLPAGTGNRHEQFF.

This rearrangement joins TRBV6-5 to TRBJ1-2, with a weak D call TRBD1 (5 bases). Trimming stripped 6 bases from V and 5 bases from J, with 13 bases between. The CDR3 is 13 amino acids. Looked up from germline, CDR1 is MNHEY and CDR2 is SVGAGI. The CDR3 nucleotides read TGTGCCAGCAGGAACGGGGGATTATATGGCTACACCTTC. Amino acids: CASRNGGLYGYTF.

CDR3 bases: TGCAGTGCTAGAGACTGGCCCCAGCAGTTCTTC. This codes for CSARDWPQQFF. This chain uses TRBV20-1 with TRBJ2-1; unclear D gene. Trimming shortened V by 0 bases and J by 11 bases, and 8 bases separated the two germline ends. Per the germline V gene, CDR1 is DFQATT and CDR2 is SNEGSKA (reference sequence). The CDR3 is 11 residues long.

Written as DNA, the CDR3 is TGTGCCAGCAGCACCCGAGAACAGGGTGGCTACACTGAAGCTTTCTTT. Residues: CASSTREQGGYTEAFF. This chain links TRBV9 with TRBJ1-1; perhaps TRBD1 as D (6 bases). This CDR3 has 16 residues. The V gene lost 4 bases and the J gene lost 3 bases, with 19 bases spanning the gap. Germline CDR1 reads SGDLS; CDR2 reads YYNGEE.

The V gene is TRBV6-5, the J gene TRBJ2-7; 8 bases are shared with TRBD1. V was clipped by 8 bases and J by 5 bases; unmatched bases: 11. This CDR3 comprises 14 residues. Germline CDR1 reads MNHEY; CDR2 reads SVGAGI. CDR3 nucleotides: TGTGCCAGCGCAGGGGGCGCAGTCAGCCACGAGCAGTACTTC. This gives the protein CASAGGAVSHEQYF.

J is TRBJ1-4 and V is TRBV7-9, with a weak D call TRBD1 (5 bases). Trimming shortened V by 3 bases and J by 5 bases, and 10 bases separated the two germline ends. CDR3 size: 14 residues. Germline CDR1 and CDR2: SEHNR and FQNEAQ (reference sequence). The CDR3 DNA reads as TGTGCCAGCAGCTTTCGGGGACTGAATGAAAAACTGTTTTTT. Translated: CASSFRGLNEKLFF.

The chain couples TRBV7-9 to TRBJ2-7; 10 nucleotides align to TRBD1. In germline, CDR1 is SEHNR, CDR2 FQNEAQ (reference sequence). The trim removed 0 bases at V and 2 bases at J, leaving 1 base unmatched. This CDR3 is 15 amino acids long. CDR3 residues: CASSLAGTGAYEQYF. In DNA, the CDR3 is TGTGCCAGCAGCTTAGCGGGGACAGGGGCCTACGAGCAGTACTTC.

This chain connects TRBV13 to TRBJ2-1; D unclear. V lost 8 bases to trimming and J lost 4 bases, with 12 bases between them. The CDR3 loop spans 13 amino acids. The germline V gene encodes CDR1 PRHDT and CDR2 FYEKMQ (reference sequence). This chain's CDR3 is CASALDKYNEQFF. For the CDR3, the DNA is TGTGCCAGCGCCCTAGATAAATACAATGAGCAGTTCTTC.

This sequence joins TRBV6-1 and TRBJ2-3, with TRBD2 identical over 8 bases. Germline trimming cut 0 bases from V and 7 bases from J; bases unmatched to any gene: 12. The CDR3 is made up of 17 amino acids. Germline assignment: CDR1 MNHNS and CDR2 SASEGT. In DNA form, the CDR3 reads TGTGCCAGCAGTGAAGCGCTTCGAGCGGGGGCCCAGAATACGCAGTATTTT. Protein product: CASSEALRAGAQNTQYF.